This T cell receptor beta chain was recovered during a study of sequential checkpoint blockade in melanoma. Study-wide background: After both sequences, patients received maintenance nivolumab.

After removal of 4 bases from V and 7 bases from J, the junction contained 7 bases not matched to a gene. The CDR3 runs 14 residues. CDR1 SGDLS and CDR2 YYNGEE come from the germline V gene. This table comes from immunoSEQ multiplex PCR, and its TCRdb copy is limited to in-frame clones, with some not included. This table holds around 20,000 clones, more than 70% found once. Treatment indicated: randomized to nivolumab then ipilimumab (arm A) or the reverse (arm B). None of the patients previously received DNA-damaging chemotherapy. Sorted cells were live CD3+CD8+, lacking CD19 and CD56, from PBMCs. This TCR was sampled from a human donor with melanoma. This material consisted of CD8+ T cells sorted from blood (inferred from file names), taken from a patient given nivolumab and ipilimumab in sequence. The V call is TRBV9, the J call TRBJ2-7; 11 bases are a match to TRBD1. CDR3 region: CASSIGQGAREQYF. DNA of the CDR3: TGTGCCAGCAGCATAGGACAGGGGGCTCGTGAGCAGTACTTC. The entire variable domain, with the rest obtained from reference TRBV9 and TRBJ2-7, is as follows: DSGVTQTPKHLITATGQRVTLRCSPRSGDLSVYWYQQSLDQGLQFLIQYYNGEERAKGNILERFSAQQFPDLHSELNLSSLELGDSALYFCASSIGQGAREQYFGPGTRLTVT.